The rows below give T cell receptor beta chains drawn from one sample of a study of blood T cell repertoires in COVID-19. The data were produced by immunoSEQ multiplex PCR, yet TCRdb's version contains in-frame clones alone and is incomplete. Seen here are approximately 190,000 clones, around 87% observed once, and the top ten hold about 22%. Sequencing was carried out using PBMCs or T cells enriched from blood (not recorded which). Every receptor here comes from a woman aged 35 to 49 in a cohort exposed to, infected with or recovered from COVID-19 (not recorded which). Each CDR3 is given without its conserved first and last residue. Each record gives: CDR3 length, J gene, V gene, CDR3 protein.

len: 13
j_gene: TRBJ2-2
v_gene: TRBV25-1
CDR3aa: ASSEPGKDTGELF

len: 16
j_gene: TRBJ2-2
v_gene: TRBV18
CDR3aa: ASSPRTSGGSFTGELF

len: 10
j_gene: TRBJ1-1
v_gene: TRBV13
CDR3aa: ASSARQAEAF

len: 11
j_gene: TRBJ2-1
v_gene: TRBV6-4
CDR3aa: ASSSGELDEQF

len: 12
j_gene: TRBJ2-5
v_gene: TRBV7-8
CDR3aa: ASSLIEGAGTQY

len: 13
j_gene: TRBJ1-2
v_gene: TRBV4-3
CDR3aa: ASSQGQLDVYGYT

len: 12
j_gene: TRBJ2-7
v_gene: TRBV2
CDR3aa: ASGGGGLSYEQY

len: 12
j_gene: TRBJ1-1
v_gene: TRBV6-5
CDR3aa: ASSYESGVGRAF

len: 11
j_gene: TRBJ1-2
v_gene: TRBV27
CDR3aa: ASSSRRVDGYT

len: 13
j_gene: TRBJ2-2
v_gene: TRBV15
CDR3aa: ATSYVGPGTGELF

len: 11
j_gene: TRBJ2-7
v_gene: TRBV9
CDR3aa: ASSVDSEGEQY